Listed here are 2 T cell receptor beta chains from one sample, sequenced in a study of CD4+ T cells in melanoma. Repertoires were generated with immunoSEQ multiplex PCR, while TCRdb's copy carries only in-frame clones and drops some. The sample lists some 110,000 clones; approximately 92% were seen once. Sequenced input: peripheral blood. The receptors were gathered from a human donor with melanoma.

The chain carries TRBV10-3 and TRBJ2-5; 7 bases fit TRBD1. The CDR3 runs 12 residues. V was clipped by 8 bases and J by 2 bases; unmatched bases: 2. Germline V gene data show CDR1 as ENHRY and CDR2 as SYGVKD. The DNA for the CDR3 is TGTGCCATCGGGGACAGACAAGAGACCCAGTACTTC. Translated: CAIGDRQETQYF.

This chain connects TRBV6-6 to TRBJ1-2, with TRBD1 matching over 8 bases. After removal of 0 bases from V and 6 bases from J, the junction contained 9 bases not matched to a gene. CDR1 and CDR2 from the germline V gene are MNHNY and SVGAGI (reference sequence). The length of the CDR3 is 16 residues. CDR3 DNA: TGTGCCAGCAGTTACTCTCCGGGACAGGTAGTGGATGGCTACACCTTC. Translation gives CASSYSPGQVVDGYTF.